The present entry profiles one TCR beta chain with its context. Its antigen remains unidentified. No base quality values were provided; no much bigger clone lies one nucleotide off. V loses 5 bases, J loses 2 bases, and the germline ends lie 15 bases apart. The cysteine opens and the phenylalanine closes a CDR3 of 15 amino acids. Kept here is only the CDR3 DNA, which spans 45 bases and is read in frame from base 1. Taken from the germline V gene, the CDR1 and CDR2 loops are MNHEY and SVGAGI. The cohort consisted of 670 or so healthy bone marrow donors. At the time of sampling, all cohort members were nominally healthy, though unrecorded immune exposures were likely present. The donor was CMV seropositive and was included in the group of 250 to 300 seropositive cohort members. A peripheral blood sample was collected from each donor, and TCR beta sequencing was performed on peripheral blood mononuclear cells. The Qiagen DNeasy Blood Extraction Kit was used to extract genomic DNA from the blood cell samples.

The library was generated by the immunoSEQ multiplex PCR assay. For the multiplex PCR, a mixture combining 60 forward primers for TCR Vbeta segments and 13 reverse primers for TCR Jbeta segments was used. The CDR3 region of rearranged TCR beta genes was amplified from genomic DNA with a multiplex PCR assay. The amplified TCR beta libraries were sequenced on the Illumina HiSeq System as 87-base-pair reads. The authors processed their data as follows. A later analysis tallied roughly 78 million unique TCR beta chains across the 600 to 700 repertoires, and around 10 million of those chains were shared by two or more donors. To remove PCR and sequencing errors, raw reads were error-corrected and collapsed into unique sequences using a nearest-neighbor algorithm that merged closely related sequences. V, D and J gene segments were assigned by aligning CDR3 sequences to IMGT reference sequences. For a sequence to be retained, at least a six-nucleotide match to both a V gene segment and a J gene segment was required. Rearrangements were classified as productive when the CDR3 lacked stop codons and remained in frame with V and J, and all other rearrangements were classified as non-productive. Following IMGT convention, CDR3 was defined as the stretch from the second conserved V-encoded cysteine up to the conserved J-encoded phenylalanine. The earlier analysis of about 640 of the donors excluded any sequence lacking an unambiguous match to a single V gene segment. In an earlier analysis of around 600 of the donors, V segments were called functional above 56.7% productive rearrangements and were called segregating when the between-donor standard deviation exceeded 5%. A statistical classification framework was built to diagnose cytomegalovirus status from the catalog of TCR beta chain sequences. A later analysis assigned V and J genes by comparing TCR nucleotide sequences with IMGT/GENE-DB human TR gene sequences. In a later analysis, CDR3 sequences and most-parsimonious VDJ recombination scenarios were assigned using the TCRdist pipeline. In a later analysis, each TCR beta chain was defined by its CDR3 amino acid sequence together with its V-gene family, and reads lacking a unique V-gene family were excluded. As a way to deal with suspected cross-contamination and a sequencing artifact, a later analysis dropped more than 500 nucleotide sequences that were highly shared and had low generation probability. In a later analysis, a clonal expansion index for each public chain was calculated from normalized within-repertoire ranks of inferred template counts. In a later analysis, generation probabilities were computed with a VDJ recombination model fitted to out-of-frame rearrangements, and the resulting probabilities were checked against IGoR. In a later analysis, TCR-TCR, TCR-HLA and TCR-CMV co-occurrence was scored with hypergeometric tests, and a repertoire-size bias correction was applied to TCR pairs. A later analysis estimated false discovery rates by permuting HLA or CMV assignments 20 times. In a later analysis, co-occurring TCRs were grouped using DBSCAN, with TCRdist sequence similarity added in when clustering inside HLA-allele-positive subsets. Repertoires with fewer than 30,000 or more than 120,000 public chains were left out of co-occurrence clustering, as were about five repertoires with anomalous nucleotide sharing. What TCRdb holds here is the immuneACCESS table cut down to in-frame rearrangements. Part of the clones is not present; checked against another copy, under half of the missing clones reflect an unresolved V gene, and the others are unexplained. That table supplies the V and J calls and clone size; D and trimming were determined from the DNA. The sample table lists over 150,000 clones, about 80% of them with a count of one. About 1.6% of the sample comes from the top ten.

The record originates from a study of cytomegalovirus exposure and HLA in healthy donors (dated by TCRdb to 2016 to 2017). Concerning the study at large: According to an earlier analysis of several hundred of the donors, roughly 180 million T cells yielded 117 million unique TCR beta sequences and approximately 280 Gb of sequence data. An early release that covered fewer than 750 HLA-typed donors contained approximately 290 gigabases of sequencing data and some 87 million unique TCR sequences. The genetic ancestry cluster associated with self-reported Caucasian donors included about four fifths of the approximately 400 genotyped donors. The study was designed to test whether signatures of past pathogen exposure could be identified by cataloging public T cell receptors. The study profiled the T cell repertoires of approximately 700 subjects by immunosequencing and related them to cytomegalovirus serostatus. Along with the roughly 710-subject first cohort, a separate validation cohort of over a hundred different subjects was used. To predict cytomegalovirus infection status, the study combined high-throughput TCR immunosequencing, statistical association of individual TCRs with disease status, and machine learning. To study patterns of TCR occurrence, a later analysis re-analyzed previously published TCR beta repertoires from 550 to 800 donors and added high-resolution HLA genotyping. Rather than drawing on any new phenotypic data, the later analysis identified candidate immune exposures from TCR beta sequences and the way those sequences occurred across donors. To decide whether each TCR beta V gene segment behaved as functional or pseudogenic, an earlier analysis of over 500 of the donors relied on high-throughput TCR beta sequencing. Alongside the repertoire data, information on donor age, sex, ethnicity and CMV serostatus was compiled. In a later genetic analysis, genome-wide SNP genotypes for about 60% of the 666 donors were used, and that subset was treated as a discovery cohort. Every repertoire in the discovery cohort had been generated on one and the same sequencing platform. HLA typing covered class I and class II loci at four-digit resolution. The number of typed donors differed by locus: about 629-640 for A, B, C, DRB1 and DQB1; 500 to 550 for DQA1; 600 to 610 for DPA1; and 400 to 480 for DPB1. Roughly five DR-DQ haplotypes were handled as single units for association and clustering because linkage in the cohort was strong. Among around 400 genotyped donors of the cohort, an average of approximately 240,000 unique TCR beta nucleotide sequences was sequenced per donor, of which about 18% were non-productive.

Findings and caveats that apply to the study as a whole: According to a later analysis, parvovirus B19, influenza, CMV and Epstein-Barr virus appeared linked to several top co-occurrence clusters. A further reported finding was that TCR beta sequences accurately predicted the HLA-A and HLA-B alleles for most subjects in the first cohort. Correlated functional status among segregating V segments might be attributable to linkage disequilibrium, but an unknown experimental factor could not be ruled out. A cluster of highly shared sequence variants was judged likely to represent a technical artifact of the sequencing pipeline. For the cohort, immune exposure information was limited to CMV serostatus. Because counts were too low, around 18 rarely observed V segments, including chromosome 9 orphons, were left out of the earlier analysis of about 620 of the donors. A few of the identified cytomegalovirus-associated TCR beta chains were confirmed in vitro to be specific for cytomegalovirus antigens. When HLA alleles, especially DR and DQ, strongly co-occurred, attributing TCR associations to individual alleles was difficult. The classifier was reported to diagnose cytomegalovirus status with high specificity and sensitivity in both the original and validation cohorts. Because some donors lacked HLA typing at each locus, the association tests relied only on the typed subset. A total of 150 to 200 TCR beta chains were listed by the study as associated with cytomegalovirus. Specific HLA alleles were associated with 15,000 to 20,000 TCR beta sequences at a false discovery rate of 0.05 in a later analysis. V-gene and J-gene trimming of TCR beta chains was associated with a missense DCLRE1C variant in a later genetic analysis, and the association was replicated in an independent cohort. In this cohort, only TCR beta chains were sequenced, and detectable features were limited by the absence of alpha or paired-chain data. The authors suggested that the approach could potentially be generalized to other disease states and immunological phenotypes. Across donors, most TCR sequences were observed very rarely, whereas some public TCRs were present in many individuals. Broadly in line with IMGT annotations, most TCR beta V segments showed up in productive rearrangements about 90% or about 30% of the time in an earlier analysis of approximately 640 of the donors. According to a later analysis, most CMV-associated TCR beta chains appeared to be HLA-restricted, and the HLA associations seemed to be driven largely by CMV exposure. Some IMGT-functional V segments, including TRBV6-2 and TRBV6-3, could not be told apart with the 87-base-pair reads, so those segments were excluded. A later genetic analysis reported fewer N-insertions in productive TCRs among donors in an Asian-associated ancestry cluster than the roughly 700-donor mean. A later analysis found that TCR association rates varied across HLA loci, with DRB1 alleles showing the most associated TCRs and HLA-C alleles the fewest. In a later analysis, HLA-associated TCR beta chains showed more clonal expansion and lower generation probabilities than non-associated chains that were equally common. Presence/absence analyses assumed roughly uniform sequencing depth across donors, an assumption that may not hold.

The sequence links TRBV6-5 to TRBJ2-5; the D region possibly corresponds to TRBD1 (6 bases align). The receptor was derived from a girl under 18 in good health and CMV-seropositive. The material sequenced was PBMCs. The CDR3 region reads CASSHLRDTQETQYF. The DNA sequence is given as TGTGCCAGCAGTCACCTTCGGGACACACAAGAGACCCAGTACTTC.